This record covers a single T cell receptor (beta chain). The antigen is not known. This record comes from a study of shared clonotypes between healthy human individuals. V was clipped by 10 bases and J by 2 bases; unmatched bases: 12. CDR1 and CDR2 from the germline V gene are SNHLY and FYNNEI. The CDR3 sequence is 15 residues long. Study-level findings and limits: The study sampled only blood, and tissue repertoires likely differ. Large depth notwithstanding, sorted-subset sequencing proved incomplete by rarefaction. With a few donors compared, around 5% of naive CD4 clonotypes were shared.

Generated by immunoSEQ multiplex PCR, the TCRdb table keeps only in-frame clones and is missing some. The table lists approximately 710,000 clones, 80% to 95% of them singletons. Sequencing was done on a sample of memory CD8+ T cells from PBMCs. Subset of the sample: CD45RO+ cells pooled with CCR7-negative TemRA cells. The sequence came from a man between 18 and 29 years old in good health. Some clones in this sample may be carry-over from other donors' samples. V is TRBV2 and J is TRBJ2-3; 7 bases match TRBD1. The CDR3 sequence: CAISHRDRNTDTQYF. CDR3 DNA: TGTGCCATCTCGCACCGGGACAGAAACACAGATACGCAGTATTTT.